The 23 T cell receptor beta chains reported below all come from one sample, sequenced in a study of shared clonotypes between healthy human individuals. Measured with immunoSEQ multiplex PCR; TCRdb has only the in-frame clones, and not every one. The sample carries about 2.1 million clones, about 93% recorded once. CD45RO-negative CD8 cells positively selected for CCR7 made up the naive population, which excluded terminally differentiated effector memory CD45RA+ cells. The source material was naive CD8+ T cells from PBMCs. These receptors all stem from a man aged 18 to 29 in good health. Some clones in this sample may be carry-over from other donors' samples.

The rearrangement joins TRBV9 to TRBJ2-1; D is possibly TRBD1 (5 bases). V lost 3 bases and J lost 3, with 7 bases in between. There are 13 residues in the CDR3. Germline assignment: CDR1 SGDLS and CDR2 YYNGEE. CDR3 nucleotides: TGTGCCAGCAGCGACAGGTTCTACAATGAGCAGTTCTTC. Protein: CASSDRFYNEQFF. The complete variable domain, with remaining parts taken from reference TRBV9 and TRBJ2-1, reads DSGVTQTPKHLITATGQRVTLRCSPRSGDLSVYWYQQSLDQGLQFLIQYYNGEERAKGNILERFSAQQFPDLHSELNLSSLELGDSALYFCASSDRFYNEQFFGPGTRLTVL.

V gene TRBV14 combines with J gene TRBJ2-5; 8 bases map to TRBD1. Germline CDR1 and CDR2: SGHDN and FVKESK. Trimming took 4 bases from V and 4 from J; bases not matched to a gene: 2. This CDR3 region has 13 residues. CDR3 nucleotides: TGTGCCAGCAGCCCGGGGACAGGAGAGACCCAGTACTTC. Protein sequence: CASSPGTGETQYF.

The rearrangement links TRBV29-1 to TRBJ2-1, with unresolved D. CDR3 size: 15 residues. Trimming left V 1 base short and J 2 bases short, with 12 bases between. Germline values: CDR1 SQVTM, CDR2 ANQGSEA. CDR3 nucleotide sequence: TGCAGCGTTGAAGTTGGAGCAATAGCCTACAATGAGCAGTTCTTC. This sequence encodes CSVEVGAIAYNEQFF.

As regards this clone: Other DNA sequences of this sample code for an identical CDR3. The chain employs TRBV6-1 and TRBJ1-2; 7 bases line up with TRBD1. Per the germline V gene, CDR1 is MNHNS and CDR2 is SASEGT. Unmatched junction bases numbered 6, after V lost 1 base and J lost 4 bases. There are 15 residues in the CDR3. CDR3 DNA: TGTGCCAGCAGTGAAGGCCCACCAGGGGGCTATGGCTACACCTTC. Its protein product is CASSEGPPGGYGYTF.

The chain carries TRBV6-1 and TRBJ2-7, with 9 bases that match TRBD2. V was pared by 6 bases and J by 7 bases, with 16 bases of the junction left unmatched. This CDR3 spans 16 amino acids. CDR1 is MNHNS, CDR2 SASEGT, per germline. The CDR3 DNA sequence: TGTGCCAGCAGCGAATATAGCGGGAGCCCTGCTTTGGAGCAGTACTTC. It is translated as CASSEYSGSPALEQYF.

The rearrangement joins TRBV5-8 to TRBJ1-2; D is undetermined. CDR1 and CDR2 (germline): SGHTS, YDEGEE. CDR3 length: 11 amino acids. V was trimmed by 9 bases and J by 7 bases, leaving 13 bases between them. The CDR3 nucleotides are TGTGCCAACCTAGTCGGGGTTGGCTACACCTTC. Its protein product is CANLVGVGYTF.

V is TRBV27 and J is TRBJ2-3; D tentatively reads TRBD1 or TRBD2 (6 bases each). Germline CDR1 reads MNHEY; CDR2 reads SMNVEV (reference sequence). CDR3 length: 17 amino acids. V was pared by 3 bases and J by 4 bases, with 20 bases between. CDR3 in amino acids: CASSFPTPGGGPDTQYF. CDR3 nucleotides: TGTGCCAGCAGTTTCCCCACCCCCGGGGGCGGCCCAGATACGCAGTATTTT.

The chain combines TRBV2 with TRBJ2-3; 8 nucleotides line up with TRBD1. The CDR3 loop spans 14 amino acids. The germline gives CDR1 SNHLY, CDR2 FYNNEI. With V trimmed by 10 bases and J by 4 bases, 10 bases remained unmatched. The CDR3 DNA reads as TGTGCCACCAGACAGGGGTTGAGTGCAGATACGCAGTATTTT. Its protein is CATRQGLSADTQYF.

The V and J genes are TRBV11-2 and TRBJ2-1, with TRBD2 matching 11 bases. V lost 5 bases and J lost 1; bases outside the gene matches: 4. Looked up from germline, CDR1 is SGHAT and CDR2 is FQNNGV. The CDR3 is 16 amino acids. The CDR3 nucleotides are TGTGCCAGCAGCCTTAGCGGGAGGGCTTCCTACAATGAGCAGTTCTTC. The encoded protein is CASSLSGRASYNEQFF.

The J gene is TRBJ2-4, the V gene TRBV10-3; 8 positions match TRBD2. The CDR3 covers 17 residues. Germline lookup yields CDR1 ENHRY and CDR2 SYGVKD. V lost 2 bases to trimming and J lost 9 bases; unmatched junction nucleotides: 15. CDR3 residues: CAISEVLASGSFGIQYF. The CDR3 bases are TGTGCCATCAGTGAGGTTCTGGCGAGCGGGAGTTTCGGCATTCAGTACTTC.

This clone has a single count. This chain uses TRBV4-1 with TRBJ2-1, with TRBD2 identical over 13 bases. This CDR3 contains 17 residues. The germline V gene encodes CDR1 MGHRA and CDR2 YSYEKL. The junction had 8 bases not matched to a gene; V was cut back by 0 bases and J by 9 bases. The CDR3 sequence is CASSQDGGLAGLVEQFF. The DNA for the CDR3 is TGCGCCAGCAGCCAAGATGGGGGACTAGCGGGATTGGTTGAGCAGTTCTTC.

This clone was recorded only once. The chain joins TRBV28 to TRBJ2-4; D is undetermined. Trimming removed 2 bases at V and 5 bases at J, with 13 bases between. In germline, CDR1 is MDHEN, CDR2 SYDVKM. The CDR3 is 15 residues long. Here the CDR3 DNA reads TGTGCCAGCAGTTTAAATATGGGGTTCCAAAACATTCAGTACTTC. Translation gives CASSLNMGFQNIQYF.

The J gene is TRBJ2-1, the V gene TRBV9; TRBD2 aligns across 7 bases. The trim removed 7 bases at V and 7 bases at J, leaving 11 bases unmatched. Germline V gene lookup returns CDR1 SGDLS and CDR2 YYNGEE. The CDR3 contains 14 residues. CDR3 sequence (DNA): TGTGCCAGCTCCCCGGGGCCCGGGAGGAATGAGCAGTTCTTC. It translates to CASSPGPGRNEQFF.

This chain joins TRBV27 and TRBJ1-1; TRBD1 matches 8 bases. Trimming removed 3 bases from V and 6 bases from J; junction bases left unmatched: 6. The germline gives CDR1 MNHEY, CDR2 SMNVEV (reference sequence). This CDR3 has 14 amino acids. DNA for the CDR3: TGTGCCAGCAGTTTTGGCTCAGGGGGCTCTGAAGCTTTCTTT. Protein sequence: CASSFGSGGSEAFF.

The chain couples TRBV6-5 to TRBJ1-1; possible D gene TRBD1, 6 bases. The CDR3 sequence is 15 residues long. CDR1 and CDR2 (germline): MNHEY, SVGAGI. V lost 6 bases, J lost 1 base, and 15 bases lay in between. The CDR3, as DNA: TGTGCCAGCAGCCTGACCGGACAGCAGAACACTGAAGCTTTCTTT. This encodes CASSLTGQQNTEAFF.

The rearrangement uses TRBV7-2 and TRBJ2-7; 8 positions match TRBD2. The germline V gene has CDR1 SGHTA and CDR2 FQGNSA. CDR3 size: 16 residues. With 4 bases clipped from V and 7 bases from J, the junction kept 15 bases outside the gene matches. The CDR3 region is CASSSRSGSPSREQYF. The DNA for the CDR3 is TGTGCCAGCAGCTCTCGAAGCGGGAGCCCTTCGCGGGAGCAGTACTTC.

There are a few counts of this clone. This same CDR3 is encoded by further DNA sequences in the sample. V and J are TRBV30 and TRBJ1-1; D possibly corresponds to TRBD1 (5 bases). The CDR3 is 12 amino acids. Trimming pared 4 bases from V and 5 bases from J, leaving 11 bases between. From germline, CDR1 is GTSNPN and CDR2 SVGIG (reference sequence). The CDR3 loop reads CAWTLGGTEAFF. CDR3 nucleotide sequence: TGTGCCTGGACCCTGGGGGGGACTGAAGCTTTCTTT. Based on the CDR3 plus reference TRBV30 and TRBJ1-1, the full variable domain is SQTIHQWPATLVQPVGSPLSLECTVEGTSNPNLYWYRQAAGRGLQLLFYSVGIGQISSEVPQNLSASRPQDRQFILSSKKLLLSDSGFYLCAWTLGGTEAFFGQGTRLTVV.

V usage is TRBV9 and J usage is TRBJ2-7, with 7 nucleotides matching TRBD2. This CDR3 is built from 16 residues. Trimming removed 4 bases from V and 7 bases from J; junction bases left unmatched: 17. The germline V gene has CDR1 SGDLS and CDR2 YYNGEE. The CDR3 is CASSIHDRGTNLEQYF. CDR3 DNA: TGTGCCAGCAGCATACACGACCGGGGGACTAACCTTGAGCAGTACTTC. Using reference TRBV9 and TRBJ2-7 for the parts outside the CDR3, the full variable domain is DSGVTQTPKHLITATGQRVTLRCSPRSGDLSVYWYQQSLDQGLQFLIQYYNGEERAKGNILERFSAQQFPDLHSELNLSSLELGDSALYFCASSIHDRGTNLEQYFGPGTRLTVT.

This chain connects TRBV19 to TRBJ1-5; D possibly corresponds to TRBD1 (6 bases). Germline loops: CDR1 LNHDA, CDR2 SQIVND (reference sequence). V was pared by 2 bases and J by 2 bases, with 13 bases between. This CDR3 region has 16 residues. The CDR3 sequence: CASSIWMGAGNQPQHF. In DNA form, the CDR3 reads TGTGCCAGTAGTATATGGATGGGGGCCGGCAATCAGCCCCAGCATTTT.

The rearrangement uses TRBV5-6 and TRBJ1-1; 7 nucleotides agree with TRBD1. The CDR3 contains 12 residues. CDR1 and CDR2 from the germline V gene are SGHDT and YYEEEE. V was pared by 8 bases and J by 6 bases, with 7 bases of the junction left unmatched. The CDR3 region has the DNA TGTGCCAGTCTCTCAGGGGGAGCTGAAGCTTTCTTT. Amino acids: CASLSGGAEAFF. Full variable domain (missing parts from reference TRBV5-6 and TRBJ1-1): DAGVTQSPTHLIKTRGQQVTLRCSPKSGHDTVSWYQQALGQGPQFIFQYYEEEERQRGNFPDRFSGHQFPNYSSELNVNALLLGDSALYLCASLSGGAEAFFGQGTRLTVV.

In its sample, this clone was seen once. This chain connects TRBV5-4 to TRBJ2-7; 14 positions match TRBD2. Germline values: CDR1 SGHNT, CDR2 YYREEE (reference sequence). The CDR3 runs 18 residues. With V trimmed by 4 bases and J by 0 bases, 9 bases remained unmatched. CDR3 sequence reads: CASSGGGLAGVDSYEQYF. The DNA for the CDR3 is TGTGCCAGCAGCGGGGGGGGACTAGCGGGAGTGGACTCCTACGAGCAGTACTTC.

J is TRBJ2-7 and V is TRBV7-9; D gene ambiguous. Trimming took 3 bases from V and 2 from J, leaving 5 bases between them. Germline CDR1 is SEHNR and CDR2 is FQNEAQ (reference sequence). This CDR3 region has 12 residues. CDR3 coding DNA: TGTGCCAGCAGCTTTAACCCCTACGAGCAGTACTTC. Translating gives CASSFNPYEQYF.

V is TRBV11-2 and J is TRBJ2-1; 8 nucleotides line up with TRBD2. The trim removed 1 base at V and 4 bases at J, leaving 6 bases unmatched. The CDR3 loop spans 16 amino acids. Germline values: CDR1 SGHAT, CDR2 FQNNGV. The CDR3 DNA reads TGTGCCAGCAGCTTAGGGCTAGCGGGCGAATACAATGAGCAGTTCTTC. It codes for CASSLGLAGEYNEQFF.